This T cell receptor (beta chain) was identified in a study of blood T cell repertoires in COVID-19. In this sample, this clone turned up a few times. Sequencing used immunoSEQ multiplex PCR; TCRdb keeps in-frame clones, though not all of them. This sample has over 200,000 clones, with about four fifths found just once. Between the trimmed V and J ends, which lost 0 bases and 6 bases, there was a span of 7 bases. This CDR3 region has 13 residues. Germline CDR1 SGDLS, CDR2 YYNGEE. The chain has TRBV9 and TRBJ2-1; tentatively, D is TRBD2 (5 bases). The material sequenced was PBMCs or T cells enriched from blood (not recorded which). The receptor comes from a woman in her fifties or sixties with acute COVID-19. CDR3 coding DNA: TGTGCCAGCAGCGTAGGGCTAGCCAATGAGCAGTTCTTC. Translating gives CASSVGLANEQFF.